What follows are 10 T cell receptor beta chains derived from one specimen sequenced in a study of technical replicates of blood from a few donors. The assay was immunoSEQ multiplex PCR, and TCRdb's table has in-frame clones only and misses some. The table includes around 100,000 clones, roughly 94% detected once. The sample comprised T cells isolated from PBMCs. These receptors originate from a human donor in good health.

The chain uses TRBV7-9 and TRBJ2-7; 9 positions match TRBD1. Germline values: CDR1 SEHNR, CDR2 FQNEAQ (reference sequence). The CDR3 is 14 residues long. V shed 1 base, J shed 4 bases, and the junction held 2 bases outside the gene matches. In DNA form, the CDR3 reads TGTGCCAGCAGCTTAGGGGGACAGGGTTACGAGCAGTACTTC. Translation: CASSLGGQGYEQYF.

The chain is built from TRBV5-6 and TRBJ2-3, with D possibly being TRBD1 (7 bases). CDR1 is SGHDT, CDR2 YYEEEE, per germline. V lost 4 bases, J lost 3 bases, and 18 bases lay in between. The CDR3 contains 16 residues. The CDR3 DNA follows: TGTGCCAGCAGCGGATCGTCCAGGGGGGTGACAGATACGCAGTATTTT. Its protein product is CASSGSSRGVTDTQYF.

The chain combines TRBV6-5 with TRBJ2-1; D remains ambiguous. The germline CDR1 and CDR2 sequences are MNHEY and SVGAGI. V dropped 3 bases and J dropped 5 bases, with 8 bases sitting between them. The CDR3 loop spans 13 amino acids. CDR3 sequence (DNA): TGTGCCAGCAGTTATAGTTACGACAATGAGCAGTTCTTC. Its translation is CASSYSYDNEQFF.

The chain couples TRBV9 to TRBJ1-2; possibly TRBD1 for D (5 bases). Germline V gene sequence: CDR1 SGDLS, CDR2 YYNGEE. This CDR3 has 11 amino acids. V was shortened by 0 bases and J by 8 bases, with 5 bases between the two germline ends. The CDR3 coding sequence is TGTGCCAGCAGCGTAGGACAGGGCTACACCTTC. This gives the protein CASSVGQGYTF.

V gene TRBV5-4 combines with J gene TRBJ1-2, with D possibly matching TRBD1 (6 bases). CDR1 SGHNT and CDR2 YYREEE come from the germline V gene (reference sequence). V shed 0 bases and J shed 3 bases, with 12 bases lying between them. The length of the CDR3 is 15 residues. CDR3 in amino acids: CASSLAGEMYYGYTF. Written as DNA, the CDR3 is TGTGCCAGCAGCTTGGCAGGGGAAATGTACTATGGCTACACCTTC.

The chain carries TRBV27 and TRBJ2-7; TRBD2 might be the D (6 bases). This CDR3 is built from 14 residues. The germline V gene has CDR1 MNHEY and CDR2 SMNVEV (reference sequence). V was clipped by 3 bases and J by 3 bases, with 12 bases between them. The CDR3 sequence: CASSFGVADYEQYF. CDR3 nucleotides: TGTGCCAGCAGTTTCGGAGTAGCGGACTACGAGCAGTACTTC.

The CDR3 region has the DNA TGTGCCAGCAGCTTTGACAGGGGGGACTACACCTTC. Amino acids: CASSFDRGDYTF. The rearrangement uses TRBV16 and TRBJ1-2, with 9 bases fitting TRBD1. V lost 5 bases, J lost 10 bases, and 5 bases stayed unmatched. The V gene's germline CDR1 is KGHSY and CDR2 FQNENV. This CDR3 has 12 residues.

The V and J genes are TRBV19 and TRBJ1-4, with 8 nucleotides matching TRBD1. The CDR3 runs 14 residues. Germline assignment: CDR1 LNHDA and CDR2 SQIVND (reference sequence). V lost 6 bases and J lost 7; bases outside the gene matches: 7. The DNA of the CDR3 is TGTGCCAGTAGGTTGGACAGGGAGGGTGAAAAACTGTTTTTT. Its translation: CASRLDREGEKLFF.

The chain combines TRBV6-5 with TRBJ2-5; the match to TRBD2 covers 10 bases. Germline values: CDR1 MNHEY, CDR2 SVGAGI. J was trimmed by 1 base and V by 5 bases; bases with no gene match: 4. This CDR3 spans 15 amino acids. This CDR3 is CASSPGLAAQETQYF. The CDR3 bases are TGTGCCAGCAGTCCAGGACTAGCGGCCCAAGAGACCCAGTACTTC.

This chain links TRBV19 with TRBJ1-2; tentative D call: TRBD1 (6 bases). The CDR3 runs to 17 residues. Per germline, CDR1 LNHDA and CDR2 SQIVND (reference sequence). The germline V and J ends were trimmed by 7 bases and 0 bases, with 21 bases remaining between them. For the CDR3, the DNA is TGTGCCAGTATTGGACAGAGACGAGATAGTACTAACTATGGCTACACCTTC. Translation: CASIGQRRDSTNYGYTF.